The 17 T cell receptor beta chains below were found in one sample sequenced in a study of shared clonotypes between healthy human individuals (dated by TCRdb to the early 2020s). For the CD8 naive samples, CD45RO-negative cells were positively selected for CCR7, yielding a CD45RA+CCR7+ population from which TemRA cells were excluded. Library preparation used the immunoSEQ multiplex PCR assay. The immuneACCESS repertoire file appears here via TCRdb, limited to in-frame rearrangements. These files lack a portion of the clones; in checked studies, under half of the deficit traces to unresolved V genes, and the cause of the others is not known. In this sample the table shows about 590,000 clones, less than 97% of which occur a single time. The ten largest clonotypes hold less than 0.13% of the sample. Sequenced sample: naive CD8+ T cells sorted from blood. Taken with the paper, the label for cell subset or site translates to: CD45RA+CCR7+. These receptors all stem from a woman aged 30 to 39 in good health.

The rearrangement uses TRBV7-9 and TRBJ2-3; D remains unclear. The CDR3 extends over 14 amino acids. Trimming shortened V by 5 bases and J by 9 bases, and 18 bases separated the two germline ends. CDR1 and CDR2 from the germline V gene are SEHNR and FQNEAQ (reference sequence). The CDR3 nucleotides are TGTGCCAGCAGCCCAGACTCCAAGGCAATGACGCAGTATTTT. It yields the protein CASSPDSKAMTQYF.

V gene TRBV6-5 combines with J gene TRBJ2-5; D call uncertain. CDR3 size: 12 residues. V was trimmed by 2 bases and J by 7 bases, leaving 8 bases between them. Germline lookup yields CDR1 MNHEY and CDR2 SVGAGI. The CDR3 spells CASSYPYGTQYF. CDR3 DNA sequence: TGTGCCAGCAGTTACCCCTATGGGACCCAGTACTTC.

The chain's CDR3 is CASSYGTTVGEQYF. CDR3 coding DNA: TGTGCCAGCAGTTACGGGACAACCGTCGGGGAGCAGTACTTC. V is TRBV27 and J is TRBJ2-7; D perhaps matches TRBD1 (6 bases). This CDR3 has 14 residues. V was cut by 4 bases and J by 7 bases, with 17 bases left in between. In germline, CDR1 is MNHEY, CDR2 SMNVEV (reference sequence).

V gene TRBV2 combines with J gene TRBJ2-2; D tentatively reads TRBD1 or TRBD2 (5 bases each). Trimming stripped 3 bases from V and 7 bases from J, with 15 bases between. The germline gives CDR1 SNHLY, CDR2 FYNNEI. The CDR3 loop spans 15 amino acids. The CDR3 loop is CASSERDGVNGELFF. The CDR3 DNA is TGTGCCAGCAGTGAGAGGGACGGCGTCAACGGGGAGCTGTTTTTT. The full variable domain, in which reference TRBV2 and TRBJ2-2 provide the parts outside the CDR3, is EPEVTQTPSHQVTQMGQEVILRCVPISNHLYFYWYRQILGQKVEFLVSFYNNEISEKSEIFDDQFSVERPDGSNFTLKIRSTKLEDSAMYFCASSERDGVNGELFFGEGSRLTVL.

The chain carries TRBV28 and TRBJ2-2, with D perhaps matching TRBD2 (6 bases). The germline gives CDR1 MDHEN, CDR2 SYDVKM. V lost 6 bases and J lost 0, with 11 bases in between. The CDR3 extends over 15 amino acids. The CDR3 loop is CASSRRLANTGELFF. The CDR3 DNA follows: TGTGCCAGCAGCCGCCGACTAGCGAACACCGGGGAGCTGTTTTTT.

The V gene is TRBV2, the J gene TRBJ2-7; TRBD2 is a possible D gene (5 bases). V was cut by 1 base and J by 5 bases, with 15 bases left in between. The V gene's germline CDR1 is SNHLY and CDR2 FYNNEI. This CDR3 comprises 15 residues. The CDR3 nucleotides read TGTGCCAGCAGTGAAGGAAGATCGCGGGCCAACGAGCAGTACTTC. Protein sequence: CASSEGRSRANEQYF.

The chain uses TRBV28 and TRBJ1-1; TRBD1 agrees at 7 bases. In germline, CDR1 is MDHEN, CDR2 SYDVKM. The CDR3 runs to 16 residues. Trimming took 2 bases from V and 5 from J; bases not matched to a gene: 11. The DNA of the CDR3 is TGTGCCAGCAGTTTAGGGCCAGGGGGTTTTGGGACTGAAGCTTTCTTT. Its translation: CASSLGPGGFGTEAFF.

The chain recombines TRBV5-4 with TRBJ2-2; D not resolved. Germline lookup yields CDR1 SGHNT and CDR2 YYREEE (reference sequence). V was pared by 2 bases and J by 6 bases, with 5 bases between. This CDR3 has 12 amino acids. The CDR3 DNA is TGTGCCAGCAGCTTAGCCCCCGGGGAGCTGTTTTTT. Its protein product is CASSLAPGELFF.

The chain employs TRBV29-1 and TRBJ1-2, with D uncertain. Trimming cost V 5 bases and J 5 bases, with 15 bases left between them. The CDR3 runs to 13 residues. The germline V gene encodes CDR1 SQVTM and CDR2 ANQGSEA. CDR3 region: CSVFNRRQYGYTF. The CDR3, as DNA: TGCAGCGTTTTTAATAGAAGACAATATGGCTACACCTTC. Combining the CDR3 with reference TRBV29-1 and TRBJ1-2 gives the whole variable domain SAVISQKPSRDICQRGTSLTIQCQVDSQVTMMFWYRQQPGQSLTLIATANQGSEATYESGFVIDKFPISRPNLTFSTLTVSNMSPEDSSIYLCSVFNRRQYGYTFGSGTRLTVV.

The chain is built from TRBV6-6 and TRBJ2-7, with D unclear. Germline V lookup: CDR1 MNHNY, CDR2 SVGAGI (reference sequence). The V end lost 2 bases, the J end lost 6 bases, and 11 bases lay between the germline ends. The CDR3 has 13 residues. The CDR3 DNA is TGTGCCAGCAGTTACAACGTGAATTCCGAGCAGTACTTC. As protein: CASSYNVNSEQYF.

J is TRBJ1-3 and V is TRBV7-8; TRBD1 matches 8 bases. The CDR3 has 15 amino acids. Per germline, CDR1 SGHVS and CDR2 FQNEAQ. V shed 6 bases, J shed 0 bases, and the junction held 4 bases outside the gene matches. CDR3 nucleotide sequence: TGTGCCAGCAGTCAAGGACAGGGCTCTGGAAACACCATATATTTT. Translation gives CASSQGQGSGNTIYF.

V and J are TRBV7-9 and TRBJ2-2, with D possibly being TRBD2 (7 bases). The germline CDR1 and CDR2 sequences are SEHNR and FQNEAQ (reference sequence). V was shortened by 5 bases and J by 6 bases, with 22 bases between the two germline ends. The CDR3 runs 17 residues. CDR3 bases: TGTGCCAGCAGCCCCGGAACGCGGGGAGGGGGACCCGGGGAGCTGTTTTTT. It specifies CASSPGTRGGGPGELFF.

The chain employs TRBV14 and TRBJ2-3; 7 bases map to TRBD2. V shed 4 bases and J 5 bases; nucleotides not matched to a gene: 6. The CDR3 is 14 residues long. CDR1 and CDR2 from the germline V gene are SGHDN and FVKESK. CDR3 sequence: CASSPSGGGDTQYF. The CDR3 DNA is TGTGCCAGCAGCCCGAGTGGGGGGGGAGATACGCAGTATTTT.

Comment on this clone: Other DNA sequences in this specimen translate into the identical CDR3. The chain carries TRBV7-9 and TRBJ2-7; 8 bases map to TRBD1. V shed 6 bases, J shed 5 bases, and the junction held 6 bases outside the gene matches. Germline V gene lookup returns CDR1 SEHNR and CDR2 FQNEAQ (reference sequence). The CDR3 runs to 13 residues. CDR3 amino acids: CASSPGGVHEQYF. The CDR3 DNA reads as TGTGCCAGCAGTCCAGGGGGCGTCCACGAGCAGTACTTC.

V usage is TRBV27 and J usage is TRBJ2-2; 9 bases fit TRBD1. V was pared by 6 bases and J by 10 bases, with 12 bases of the junction left unmatched. The CDR3 loop spans 15 amino acids. CDR1 is MNHEY and CDR2 is SMNVEV in the germline V gene (reference sequence). The CDR3 sequence: CASSPGTGGVEELFF. DNA for the CDR3: TGTGCCAGCAGCCCCGGAACAGGGGGCGTGGAGGAGCTGTTTTTT.

CDR3 nucleotides: TGTGCCACCAGTGCTAGCGGGGCCACCTACGAGCAGTACTTC. Its translation is CATSASGATYEQYF. The rearrangement joins TRBV15 to TRBJ2-7; TRBD2 aligns across 9 bases. Germline lookup yields CDR1 LNHNV and CDR2 YYDKDF (reference sequence). The trim removed 6 bases at V and 2 bases at J, leaving 5 bases unmatched. There are 14 residues in the CDR3.

This chain connects TRBV5-1 to TRBJ1-5, with D perhaps TRBD1 (6 bases). CDR1 SGHRS and CDR2 YFSETQ come from the germline V gene. The V and J ends lost 1 base and 3 bases respectively, with 8 bases between them. This CDR3 contains 14 residues. CDR3 nucleotide sequence: TGCGCCAGCAGCTTGACAGGGCACAATCAGCCCCAGCATTTT. This encodes CASSLTGHNQPQHF.